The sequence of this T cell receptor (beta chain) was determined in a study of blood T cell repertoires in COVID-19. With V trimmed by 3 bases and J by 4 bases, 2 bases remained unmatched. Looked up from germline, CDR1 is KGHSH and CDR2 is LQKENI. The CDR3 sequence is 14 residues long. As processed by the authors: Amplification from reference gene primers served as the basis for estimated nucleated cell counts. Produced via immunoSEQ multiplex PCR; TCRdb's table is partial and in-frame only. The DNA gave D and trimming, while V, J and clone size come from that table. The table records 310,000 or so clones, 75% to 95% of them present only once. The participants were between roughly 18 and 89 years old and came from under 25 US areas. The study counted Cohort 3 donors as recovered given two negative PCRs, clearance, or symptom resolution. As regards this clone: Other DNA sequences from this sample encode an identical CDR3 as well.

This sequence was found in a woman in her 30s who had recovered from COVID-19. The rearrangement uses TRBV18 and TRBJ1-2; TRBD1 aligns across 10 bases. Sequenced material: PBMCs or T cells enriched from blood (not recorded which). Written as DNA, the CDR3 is TGTGCCAGCTCACCGGGACAGGGGACCTATGGCTACACCTTC. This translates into CASSPGQGTYGYTF.